The 21 T cell receptor beta chains in this list originate from one sample, sequenced in a study of OX40 agonist ivuxolimab in advanced cancers. Measured with immunoSEQ multiplex PCR; TCRdb has only the in-frame clones, and not every one. In the table there are roughly 100,000 clones, roughly 89% of which are singletons. The sample in question was CD4+ or CD8+ T cells sorted from blood, obtained in a trial of the OX40 agonist ivuxolimab. These receptors were taken from an adult with an advanced solid tumor such as melanoma, head and neck, liver or kidney cancer.

This chain joins TRBV30 and TRBJ1-1; D gene uncertain. The V and J ends lost 7 bases and 1 base respectively, with 7 bases between them. The CDR3 covers 11 residues. In germline, CDR1 is GTSNPN, CDR2 SVGIG (reference sequence). The chain's CDR3 is CASHRNTEAFF. The CDR3 DNA is TGTGCCTCACACAGGAACACTGAAGCTTTCTTT.

This clone is a singleton in its sample. V is TRBV28 and J is TRBJ1-1; D gene uncertain. The germline V gene has CDR1 MDHEN and CDR2 SYDVKM. This CDR3 is built from 12 residues. The V gene lost 6 bases and the J gene lost 3 bases, with 8 bases spanning the gap. The CDR3 loop reads CASRVRYTEAFF. CDR3 sequence (DNA): TGTGCCAGCAGGGTACGGTACACTGAAGCTTTCTTT.

The CDR3 nucleotides are TGTGCCAGCAGCTTAGGAGTCATAAGGGAGACCCAGTACTTC. It encodes CASSLGVIRETQYF. The V call is TRBV7-2, the J call TRBJ2-5; D is unresolved. With 1 base removed from V and 5 bases from J, the gap between germline ends came to 11 bases. The CDR3 sequence is 14 residues long. CDR1 is SGHTA and CDR2 is FQGNSA in the germline V gene.

V usage is TRBV11-2 and J usage is TRBJ1-4; no clear D gene. This CDR3 spans 18 amino acids. The V gene lost 0 bases and the J gene lost 0 bases, with 14 bases spanning the gap. Germline V CDR1 and CDR2: SGHAT, FQNNGV. The CDR3 reads CASSLDPQRISTNEKLFF. The CDR3 DNA reads as TGTGCCAGCAGCTTAGATCCCCAGAGAATTTCAACTAATGAAAAACTGTTTTTT.

V usage is TRBV5-1 and J usage is TRBJ1-2; TRBD1 is a possible D gene (5 bases). Germline-derived CDR1 and CDR2 are SGHRS and YFSETQ. The CDR3 has 14 amino acids. V gave up 0 bases and J gave up 3 bases, with 9 bases separating them. Here the CDR3 DNA reads TGCGCCAGCAGCTTGGTTAGGGGAGACTATGGCTACACCTTC. This encodes CASSLVRGDYGYTF.

The genes are TRBV7-8 and TRBJ2-5; 9 bases are a match to TRBD2. Germline V gene data show CDR1 as SGHVS and CDR2 as FQNEAQ. J was trimmed by 1 base and V by 4 bases; bases with no gene match: 4. This CDR3 comprises 15 residues. CDR3 protein: CASSSQREVQETQYF. CDR3 in DNA: TGTGCCAGCAGCTCTCAGCGGGAGGTCCAAGAGACCCAGTACTTC.

The table lists this clone with a count of one. This chain joins TRBV6-4 and TRBJ1-1; D is uncertain. Germline lookup yields CDR1 MRHNA and CDR2 SNTAGT. Trimming took off 2 bases at V and 2 bases at J, with 3 bases between the two ends. The CDR3 runs to 12 residues. The CDR3 DNA reads as TGTGCCAGCAGTGACAGTAACACTGAAGCTTTCTTT. This sequence encodes CASSDSNTEAFF.

V usage is TRBV4-1 and J usage is TRBJ2-3, with D perhaps TRBD1 (5 bases). Germline V gives CDR1 MGHRA, CDR2 YSYEKL. The CDR3 covers 10 residues. Trimming cost V 11 bases and J 5 bases, with 8 bases left between them. The CDR3 reads CAGHGDTQYF. Here the CDR3 DNA reads TGCGCCGGACACGGAGATACGCAGTATTTT.

This chain uses TRBV9 with TRBJ1-4; the D is unclear. The CDR3 contains 16 residues. Germline assignment: CDR1 SGDLS and CDR2 YYNGEE. V was clipped by 3 bases and J by 5 bases, with 17 bases between them. The CDR3 here is CASSGRQEGNNEKLFF. The CDR3 nucleotides are TGTGCCAGCAGCGGACGGCAGGAGGGAAACAATGAAAAACTGTTTTTT.

The chain uses TRBV19 and TRBJ2-5, with TRBD1 matching 11 bases. The CDR3 length is 16 residues. In germline, CDR1 is LNHDA, CDR2 SQIVND (reference sequence). V gave up 9 bases and J gave up 2 bases; unmatched junction bases: 11. CDR3 coding DNA: TGTGCCAGCCAACGAGGGGGACAGGGGGTTCAAGAGACCCAGTACTTC. It is translated as CASQRGGQGVQETQYF.

The chain has TRBV9 and TRBJ2-1, with TRBD1 matching 12 bases. Looked up from germline, CDR1 is SGDLS and CDR2 is YYNGEE. After removal of 3 bases from V and 8 bases from J, the junction contained 6 bases not matched to a gene. The CDR3 runs 15 residues. For the CDR3, the DNA is TGTGCCAGCAGCGACCGGGACAGGGGGCTCGATGAGCAGTTCTTC. Translating gives CASSDRDRGLDEQFF.

The chain combines TRBV5-8 with TRBJ1-1; 10 positions match TRBD1. Germline V gives CDR1 SGHTS, CDR2 YDEGEE. The CDR3 spans 15 residues. The V gene end was trimmed by 0 bases and the J gene end by 4 bases; junction bases not matched to a gene: 3. The CDR3 sequence: CASSLEWTGGTEAFF. Here the CDR3 DNA reads TGTGCCAGCAGCTTGGAGTGGACAGGGGGCACTGAAGCTTTCTTT. Full variable domain (missing parts from reference TRBV5-8 and TRBJ1-1): EAGVTQSPTHLIKTRGQQATLRCSPISGHTSVYWYQQALGLGLQFLLWYDEGEERNRGNFPPRFSGRQFPNYSSELNVNALELEDSALYLCASSLEWTGGTEAFFGQGTRLTVV.

The genes are TRBV20-1 and TRBJ2-5; D is ambiguous. Germline V gene data show CDR1 as DFQATT and CDR2 as SNEGSKA (reference sequence). CDR3 length equals 11 residues. V was shortened by 7 bases and J by 5 bases, with 11 bases between the two germline ends. The CDR3 reads CSVPASETQYF. In DNA, the CDR3 is TGCAGTGTCCCCGCCTCTGAGACCCAGTACTTC.

The V and J genes are TRBV6-1 and TRBJ2-1; TRBD2 agrees at 9 bases. Germline values: CDR1 MNHNS, CDR2 SASEGT. The V segment lost 6 bases and the J segment 12 bases; nucleotides outside the gene matches: 12. This CDR3 is built from 14 residues. The CDR3 DNA sequence: TGTGCCAGCAGCCTCTTGACTAGCGGAGAGGGGCAGTTCTTC. It translates to CASSLLTSGEGQFF.

The CDR3, as DNA: TGTGCCAGCAGCCGGGGACAGGGGTACGGCTACACCTTC. As protein: CASSRGQGYGYTF. The V gene is TRBV28, the J gene TRBJ1-2; 10 nucleotides line up with TRBD1. Germline V lookup: CDR1 MDHEN, CDR2 SYDVKM. The CDR3 sequence is 13 residues long. J was trimmed by 8 bases and V by 6 bases; bases with no gene match: 6.

The V call is TRBV4-2, the J call TRBJ1-6; D is ambiguous. The V gene's germline CDR1 is LGHNA and CDR2 YNFKEQ. Trimming took off 0 bases at V and 9 bases at J, with 6 bases between the two ends. The CDR3 sequence is 13 residues long. CDR3 DNA sequence: TGTGCCAGCAGCCAAGAGGACGGTTCACCCCTCCACTTT. Translated, it gives CASSQEDGSPLHF.

This sequence joins TRBV27 and TRBJ2-7; D remains unclear. V dropped 5 bases and J dropped 4 bases, with 15 bases sitting between them. This CDR3 is 14 amino acids long. The germline gives CDR1 MNHEY, CDR2 SMNVEV (reference sequence). The CDR3 bases are TGTGCCAGCAGTCCGGCGTTTTTTAGGTACGAGCAGTACTTC. Translating it yields CASSPAFFRYEQYF.

The chain uses TRBV6-5 and TRBJ2-3; D is unclear. The ends were cut back, 0 bases at V and 0 bases at J, with 7 bases in the middle. Germline-derived CDR1 and CDR2 are MNHEY and SVGAGI. The CDR3 loop spans 15 amino acids. CDR3 in amino acids: CASSYSYVSTDTQYF. The CDR3 nucleotides read TGTGCCAGCAGTTACTCGTACGTGAGCACAGATACGCAGTATTTT.

The J gene is TRBJ2-1, the V gene TRBV9; D is ambiguous. The CDR3 totals 17 residues. V dropped 1 base and J dropped 2 bases, with 16 bases sitting between them. Germline CDR1 SGDLS, CDR2 YYNGEE. The CDR3 region is CASSVFSRRQPYNEQFF. In DNA form, the CDR3 reads TGTGCCAGCAGCGTATTTTCTCGACGGCAGCCCTACAATGAGCAGTTCTTC.

The rearrangement joins TRBV10-3 to TRBJ1-1; a weak D match, TRBD1 (5 bases). The CDR3 covers 15 residues. Germline assignment: CDR1 ENHRY and CDR2 SYGVKD. Trimming took 3 bases from V and 5 from J, leaving 16 bases between them. CDR3 sequence reads: CAISDRGRVGTEAFF. The CDR3 DNA reads TGTGCCATCAGTGACCGCGGCAGGGTGGGTACTGAAGCTTTCTTT.

V gene TRBV6-1 combines with J gene TRBJ2-1; D not resolved. This CDR3 has 12 residues. Germline V CDR1 and CDR2: MNHNS, SASEGT. V lost 6 bases, J lost 4 bases, and 7 bases lay in between. CDR3 residues: CASRPAYNEQFF. As DNA, the CDR3 is TGTGCCAGCAGGCCCGCTTACAATGAGCAGTTCTTC.